This note documents a single T cell receptor beta chain sequence. The V end lost 11 bases, the J end lost 6 bases, and 5 bases lay between the germline ends. The CDR3 sequence is 9 residues long. The source of the sample is a study of blood T cell repertoires in COVID-19. Clones were read by immunoSEQ multiplex PCR, and TCRdb kept only the in-frame ones, dropping some. The table shows about 240,000 clones, with approximately 90% occurring only once. This chain connects TRBV23-1 to TRBJ2-4, with D tentatively TRBD2 (5 bases). TRBV23-1 is given ORF status, its function remaining uncertain. The clonotype comes from a woman in her forties or fifties with COVID-19, enrolled during active disease. Sequencing was performed on peripheral blood. The chain's CDR3 is CAGLNIQYF. The CDR3 region has the DNA TGCGCCGGACTAAACATTCAGTACTTC.